This T cell receptor beta chain originates from a study of T and B cells in COVID-19 patients. General observations from the study: In COVID-19 patients, T cell receptor beta variable and joining gene use was reportedly strongly skewed. Sorted SARS-CoV-2-responsive or tetramer+ T cells and CD4+, regulatory and CD8+ subsets were not yet sequenced. Active COVID-19 showed highly clonal TRB repertoires; recovery showed diversity and richness above healthy donors.

Each TRB amplification used roughly 240-550 ng of genomic DNA from blood. A remark on this clonotype: No antigen is known for it.

Multiplex PCR with BIOMED2 TRB-A/B primer pools amplified TRB rearrangements. TCRdb re-analysed the multiplex PCR reads in MiXCR, keeping a single row per CDR3 protein. The table has about 4,600 distinct CDR3 sequences, about a fifth seen once. The V gene's germline CDR1 is SGHKS and CDR2 YYEKEE (reference sequence). Trimming left V 4 bases short and J 8 bases short, with 18 bases between. CDR3 length: 14 residues. Sequencing was performed on blood. The chain employs TRBV5-5 and TRBJ1-1; D remains unclear. This TCR was sampled from a human donor with active COVID-19. CDR3: CASSRPSRTPEAFF. The CDR3 DNA reads as TGTGCCAGCAGCCGACCTAGCCGGACGCCCGAAGCTTTCTTT.